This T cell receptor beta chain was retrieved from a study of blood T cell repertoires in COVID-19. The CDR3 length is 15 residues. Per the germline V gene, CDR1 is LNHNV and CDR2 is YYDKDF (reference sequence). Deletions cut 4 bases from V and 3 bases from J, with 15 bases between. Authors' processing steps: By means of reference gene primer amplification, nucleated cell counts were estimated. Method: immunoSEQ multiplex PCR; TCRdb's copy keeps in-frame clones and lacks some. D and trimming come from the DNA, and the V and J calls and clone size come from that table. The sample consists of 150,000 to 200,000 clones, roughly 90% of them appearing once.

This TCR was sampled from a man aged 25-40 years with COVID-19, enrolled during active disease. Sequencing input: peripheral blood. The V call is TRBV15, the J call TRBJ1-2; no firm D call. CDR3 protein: CATSKEGPDHYGYTF. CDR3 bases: TGTGCCACCAGCAAAGAGGGCCCAGACCACTATGGCTACACCTTC. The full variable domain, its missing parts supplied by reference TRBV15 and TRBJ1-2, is DAMVIQNPRYQVTQFGKPVTLSCSQTLNHNVMYWYQQKSSQAPKLLFHYYDKDFNNEADTPDNFQSRRPNTSFCFLDIRSPGLGDTAMYLCATSKEGPDHYGYTFGSGTRLTVV.